One TCR beta chain is described in this entry. This CDR3 spans 17 amino acids. Per the germline V gene, CDR1 is MNHEY and CDR2 is SVGEGT. Trimming cost V 2 bases and J 3 bases, with 16 bases left between them. The data were obtained in a study of CD8 T cells in ankylosing spondylitis. From the 5' RACE reads, TCRdb called clonotypes with MiXCR, one entry per CDR3 protein. This table holds around 150,000 distinct CDR3 sequences, around a tenth found once. The receptor comes from a male donor with ankylosing spondylitis or in good health (not recorded which). The source material was blood, either unsorted or a sorted T cell fraction (not recorded which). V usage is TRBV6-2 or TRBV6-3 and J usage is TRBJ2-2; D is perhaps TRBD2 (6 bases). The CDR3 spells CASSYGYARGDTGELFF. The CDR3 DNA sequence: TGTGCCAGCAGTTACGGGTACGCGCGGGGTGACACCGGGGAGCTGTTTTTT.